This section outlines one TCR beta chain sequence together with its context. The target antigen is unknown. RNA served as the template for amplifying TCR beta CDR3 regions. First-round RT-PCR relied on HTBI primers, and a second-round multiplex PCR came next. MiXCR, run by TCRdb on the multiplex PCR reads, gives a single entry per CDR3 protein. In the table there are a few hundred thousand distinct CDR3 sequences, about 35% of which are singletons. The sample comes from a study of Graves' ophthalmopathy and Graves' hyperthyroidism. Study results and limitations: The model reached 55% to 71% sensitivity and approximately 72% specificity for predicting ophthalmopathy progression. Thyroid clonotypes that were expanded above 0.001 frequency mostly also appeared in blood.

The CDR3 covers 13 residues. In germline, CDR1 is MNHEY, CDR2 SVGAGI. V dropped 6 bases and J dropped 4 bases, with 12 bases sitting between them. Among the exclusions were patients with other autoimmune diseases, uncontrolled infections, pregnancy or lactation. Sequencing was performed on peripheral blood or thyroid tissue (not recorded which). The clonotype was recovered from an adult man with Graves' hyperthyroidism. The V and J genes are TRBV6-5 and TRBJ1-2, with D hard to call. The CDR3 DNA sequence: TGTGCCAGCAGGGACTCGAGCTCCTATGGCTACACCTTC. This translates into CASRDSSSYGYTF.